Given below is one T cell receptor beta chain in context. Its cognate antigen is unknown. This record comes from a study of CD8+CD57+ T cells in acquired aplastic anemia. Study details: DNA from sorted CD4+ and CD8+ cells averaged around 3.2 ug. For CD4+ cells, healthy donors had an average of about 9.9 million reads.

Findings and limits, study-wide: Sharing between patients and controls was observed for twenty-nine CD8+ CDR3 sequences. Significance was not reached for CD8+ Simpson's diversity between patients and controls.

Researchers used genomic DNA as the template to profile TCR beta VDJ and CDR3. MiXCR, applied by TCRdb to the reads, yields one record per CDR3 protein. This table holds hundreds of thousands of distinct CDR3 sequences, roughly 64% found once. CDR1 KGHDR and CDR2 SFDVKD come from the germline V gene. The CDR3 has 11 residues. V dropped 9 bases and J dropped 11; count of bases not matched to a gene: 5. The sample consisted of sorted CD4+, CD8+, or CD8+CD57+ T cells (not recorded which) from PBMCs. The receptor's source is a human donor in good health, serving as a control. The chain employs TRBV24-1 and TRBJ2-3; TRBD2 aligns across 9 bases. The CDR3 here is CATGAGGVQYF. CDR3 bases: TGTGCCACCGGGGCGGGGGGGGTGCAGTATTTT.